These 8 T cell receptor beta chains originate from one sample sequenced in a study of identical twins. TCRdb redid the calling of the 5' RACE reads with MiXCR, one entry per CDR3 protein. The sample shows 1.5 million to 2 million distinct CDR3 sequences, roughly a third of them seen only once. Specimen: cord blood. The origin of the receptors is a newborn girl in good health.

The chain joins TRBV20-1 to TRBJ1-2; 7 bases agree with TRBD1. The CDR3 spans 16 residues. The germline V gene has CDR1 DFQATT and CDR2 SNEGSKA (reference sequence). The V segment lost 3 bases and the J segment 4 bases; nucleotides outside the gene matches: 14. The CDR3 here is CSASLPRQGITYGYTF. CDR3 coding DNA: TGCAGTGCTAGTTTGCCCCGACAGGGAATAACCTATGGCTACACCTTC.

This chain links TRBV12-3 or TRBV12-4 with TRBJ1-1, with D possibly being TRBD1 (5 bases). This CDR3 region has 15 residues. Trimming removed 1 base from V and 0 bases from J, with 9 bases in between. CDR3 sequence reads: CASSLGGSMNTEAFF. CDR3 in DNA: TGTGCCAGCAGTTTAGGGGGCAGCATGAACACTGAAGCTTTCTTT.

This clonotype was seen a few times. The rearrangement links TRBV2 to TRBJ2-7; 7 positions match TRBD2. With V trimmed by 4 bases and J by 0 bases, 9 bases remained unmatched. Germline V gene data show CDR1 as SNHLY and CDR2 as FYNNEI. The CDR3 length is 16 residues. CDR3 loop: CASSGIRGRASYEQYF. DNA for the CDR3: TGTGCCAGCAGTGGGATACGAGGGAGGGCCTCCTACGAGCAGTACTTC.

On this clonotype: Germline and junction disagree at one end, which may indicate a read error. The rearrangement uses TRBV29-1 and TRBJ2-1, with 14 bases fitting TRBD2. Germline V gives CDR1 SQVTM, CDR2 ANQGSEA. The CDR3 extends over 19 amino acids. The CDR3 loop reads CSVDGVTSGRAGPYNEKFF. The CDR3 DNA follows: TGCAGCGTTGACGGGGTGACTAGCGGGAGGGCCGGTCCCTACAATGAGAAGTTCTTC.

The V and J genes are TRBV10-3 and TRBJ1-5; no definite D call. The CDR3 spans 13 residues. Trimming pared 9 bases from V and 3 bases from J, leaving 12 bases between. Per germline, CDR1 ENHRY and CDR2 SYGVKD. CDR3 nucleotide sequence: TGTGCCATTTCTGCGGCTCTCAATCAGCCCCAGCATTTT. It yields the protein CAISAALNQPQHF.

This clonotype has only a few counts. The V and J genes are TRBV4-1 and TRBJ1-6; tentatively, D is TRBD1 (5 bases). The CDR3 runs 12 residues. CDR1 is MGHRA, CDR2 YSYEKL, per germline. The V gene lost 0 bases and the J gene lost 12 bases, with 6 bases spanning the gap. In nucleotides, the CDR3 is TGCGCCAGCAGCCAAGATGGGGGACCCCTCCACTTT. Translated: CASSQDGGPLHF.

Concerning this clonotype itself: This may be a read error: a much more frequent sequence differs by one nucleotide. This chain links TRBV29-1 with TRBJ2-1; D remains ambiguous. The germline gives CDR1 SQVTM, CDR2 ANQGSEA. Trimming took 2 bases from V and 6 from J, leaving 11 bases between them. There are 13 residues in the CDR3. The CDR3 spells CSVEWRICNEQFF. The CDR3 DNA is TGCAGCGTTGAATGGAGAATCTGCAATGAGCAGTTCTTC.

Note on this clonotype: At one end the junction does not follow the germline gene, possibly because of a read error. The chain uses TRBV10-3 and TRBJ2-3, with D unresolved. The CDR3 is 17 residues long. The V gene's germline CDR1 is ENHRY and CDR2 SYGVKD. The CDR3 nucleotides read TGTGCCATCGGTGAGTTTGCTCGAGGTTCTAGCACAGATACGCAGTATTTT. This codes for CAIGEFARGSSTDTQYF.